The rows below give T cell receptor beta chains drawn from one sample of a study of neurological immune-mediated disorders. TCRdb re-analysed the 5' RACE reads in MiXCR, keeping a single row per CDR3 protein. Altogether fewer than 90,000 distinct CDR3 sequences are present, 10% being singletons, with the ten largest covering 1.8%. The sample comprised PBMCs. All receptors derive from a man aged 40-50 years in good health. Both conserved end residues are part of each CDR3. A D gene is named only where the DNA matches it firmly. Some rows have no size entry. The others give once, few or many, or a class for an expanded clone.

size | J | V | D | DNA | CDR3
many | TRBJ2-7 | TRBV5-1 | . | TGCGCCAGCAGCTTGGCCCAGCCCGAGGTCGAGCAGTACTTC | CASSLAQPEVEQYF
many | TRBJ2-1 | TRBV20-1 | . | TGCAGTGCTGGCTCCTACAATGAGCAGTTCTTC | CSAGSYNEQFF
many | TRBJ2-7 | TRBV6-5 | TRBD2 | TGTGCCAGCAAAGTGGCGGGACTAGCGGGGGGGCCCTACGAGCAGTACTTC | CASKVAGLAGGPYEQYF
many | TRBJ2-2 | TRBV7-6 | TRBD1 | TGTGCCAGCAGCTTGATGACAGGGGTCACCGGGGAGCTGTTTTTT | CASSLMTGVTGELFF
many | TRBJ1-2 | TRBV29-1 | TRBD1 | TGCAGCGTTGATATCGGTCAGGGGGCGAGCGGCTACACCTTC | CSVDIGQGASGYTF
many | TRBJ2-3 | TRBV10-3 | . | TGTGCCATCAGTGAAGGGGCCACAGATACGCAGTATTTT | CAISEGATDTQYF
many | TRBJ2-1 | TRBV20-1 | TRBD2 | TGCAGTGCTCGGGTACTGCGGGGGGTTGAGCAGTTCTTC | CSARVLRGVEQFF
many | TRBJ1-3 | TRBV5-1 | . | TGCGCCAGCAGCTTATACGTCGGTAGCTCTGGAAACACCATATATTTT | CASSLYVGSSGNTIYF
many | TRBJ2-1 | TRBV5-8 | TRBD1 | TGTGCCAGCAGCTTCCGGGACAGGGGGCGATCCTACAATGAGCAGTTCTTC | CASSFRDRGRSYNEQFF
many | TRBJ2-1 | TRBV29-1 | . | TGCAGCGTTAAACCAGGGACGACCTACAATGAGCAGTTCTTC | CSVKPGTTYNEQFF
once | TRBJ1-5 | TRBV5-5 | TRBD1 | TGTGCCAGCAGCTGGGGACAGGGAAGCAATCAGCCCCAGCATTTT | CASSWGQGSNQPQHF
few | TRBJ2-6 | TRBV11-2 | . | TGTGCCAGCAGCTTTCCCCCTACCGGGCCCGAGAGCTCTGGGGCCAACGTCCTGACTTTC | CASSFPPTGPESSGANVLTF
many | TRBJ1-5 | TRBV15 | TRBD1 | TGTGCCACCAGCAGAGATTGGGGGACAGGGAATCAGCCCCAGCATTTT | CATSRDWGTGNQPQHF
many | TRBJ2-7 | TRBV5-1 | TRBD2 | TGCGCCAGCAGCTTGGAGGGTAGCGGGGCGCCCCGGCCCTACGAGCAGTACTTC | CASSLEGSGAPRPYEQYF
many | TRBJ2-7 | TRBV20-1 | . | TGCAGTGCTAGAGCTTCCCCATGGGAGCAGTACTTC | CSARASPWEQYF
many | TRBJ2-1 | TRBV7-8 | . | TGTGCCAGCAGCGCGGCGGGGACAGACAATGAGCAGTTCTTC | CASSAAGTDNEQFF
many | TRBJ2-3 | TRBV4-2 | . | TGTGCCAGCAGCCAAGAAGGGGGGGCCACAGATACGCAGTATTTT | CASSQEGGATDTQYF
many | TRBJ2-1 | TRBV11-2 | TRBD2 | TGTGCCAGCAGCAAGGGACTAGCGGGGGGGCCCTACAATGAGCAGTTCTTC | CASSKGLAGGPYNEQFF
many | TRBJ2-1 | TRBV6-2/TRBV6-3 | TRBD2 | TGTGCCAGCAGTTACGCCCCGCCTAGCGGGGTACCCAATGAGCAGTTCTTC | CASSYAPPSGVPNEQFF
few | TRBJ2-7 | TRBV28 | TRBD2 | TGTGCCAGCAGCACTAGCGCCACGGGAATCTACGAGCAGTACTTC | CASSTSATGIYEQYF
many | TRBJ1-2 | TRBV3-1 | . | TGTGCCAGCAGCCAGTCAGAGATCTATGGCTACACCTTC | CASSQSEIYGYTF
many | TRBJ1-1 | TRBV12-3/TRBV12-4 | . | TGTGCCAGCAGCTTTCTCGAGGTGGGAGCTTTCTTT | CASSFLEVGAFF
many | TRBJ2-7 | TRBV12-5 | . | TGTGCTAGTGGTTTGACCCGGGGTGGCAGTTTGTACGAGCAGTACTTC | CASGLTRGGSLYEQYF
many | TRBJ2-7 | TRBV29-1 | . | TGCAGCGTCCGAGGACACCCCTACGAGCAGTACTTC | CSVRGHPYEQYF
. | TRBJ2-1 | TRBV7-2 | TRBD1 | TGTGCCAGCAGCCCACAAGGACAGGGCGAGCAGTTCTTC | CASSPQGQGEQFF
. | TRBJ2-7 | TRBV12-3/TRBV12-4 | . | TGTGCCAGCAGTTTAGGGAGTGGGCAGTACTTC | CASSLGSGQYF
many | TRBJ2-1 | TRBV6-5 | TRBD2 | TGTGCCAGCAGTTACTCACTAGCGGGAGGGGCGGCGGGCAATGAGCAGTTCTTC | CASSYSLAGGAAGNEQFF
. | TRBJ2-7 | TRBV7-9 | . | TGTGCCAGCAGCATCTTAGTCGGCGAGCAGTACTTC | CASSILVGEQYF
many | TRBJ2-3 | TRBV29-1 | . | TGCAGCGTTGAAAACCTGCATAGCACAGATACGCAGTATTTT | CSVENLHSTDTQYF
many | TRBJ2-7 | TRBV5-1 | TRBD2 | TGCGCCAGCAGCGCGGGACTAGCGGGAGCTGGCGAGCAGTACTTC | CASSAGLAGAGEQYF
many | TRBJ2-2 | TRBV9 | TRBD1 | TGTGCCAGCAGAGGGACAGAGACCGGGGAGCTGTTTTTT | CASRGTETGELFF
many | TRBJ2-5 | TRBV5-1 | . | TGCGCCAGCAGCTTGGAAGGAGGTTGGGAGACCCAGTACTTC | CASSLEGGWETQYF
few | TRBJ2-1 | TRBV7-2 | TRBD2 | TGTGCCAGCGCTCGGGGCGGGGGGTCTAATGAGCAGTTCTTC | CASARGGGSNEQFF
many | TRBJ1-2 | TRBV27 | TRBD1 | TGTGCCAGCAGTTTGACAGGGGTTAACTATGGCTACACCTTC | CASSLTGVNYGYTF
many | TRBJ2-7 | TRBV5-1 | . | TGCGCCAGCAGCTTCAGAGGGGCCGGCTACGAGCAGTACTTC | CASSFRGAGYEQYF
many | TRBJ1-2 | TRBV20-1 | . | TGCAGTGCTAGAGCCCCAGGTCCCGGTGGCTACACCTTC | CSARAPGPGGYTF
many | TRBJ2-7 | TRBV20-1 | . | TGCAGTGCTAGAAAATCCGTCCCAAGCTCCTACGAGCAGTACTTC | CSARKSVPSSYEQYF
many | TRBJ2-4 | TRBV3-1 | TRBD1 | TGTGCCAGCAGCCGGGAAGGGACAGGGGCGATAGTAAACATTCAGTACTTC | CASSREGTGAIVNIQYF
many | TRBJ2-7 | TRBV27 | . | TGTGCCAGTAATTCTAGGGCAGGGCCGTTTAGCGACGAGCAGTACTTC | CASNSRAGPFSDEQYF
many | TRBJ2-1 | TRBV12-3/TRBV12-4 | TRBD2 | TGTGCCAGCAGTTTCCGGCTAGCGGGGGAGATTGGTGAGCAGTTCTTC | CASSFRLAGEIGEQFF
. | TRBJ2-3 | TRBV6-1 | TRBD2 | TGTGTCAGCAGTAGCGGGGGGTTCACAGATACGCAGTATTTT | CVSSSGGFTDTQYF
many | TRBJ2-3 | TRBV5-1 | TRBD2 | TGCGCCAGCAGCCTCTGGACTAGCGGGGCCGATACGCAGTATTTT | CASSLWTSGADTQYF
many | TRBJ2-7 | TRBV6-2/TRBV6-3 | TRBD1 | TGTGCCAGCACCCAACTACAGGGGACCTCCTACGAGCAGTACTTC | CASTQLQGTSYEQYF
many | TRBJ2-5 | TRBV7-2 | . | TGTGCCAGCAGCTTAGATTGGGGGCAGGCGGAGACCCAGTACTTC | CASSLDWGQAETQYF
many | TRBJ1-5 | TRBV24-1 | TRBD1 | TGTGCCACCAGTCCATCGGGACAGCATAGCAATCAGCCCCAGCATTTT | CATSPSGQHSNQPQHF
many | TRBJ2-7 | TRBV5-1 | TRBD2 | TGCGCCAGCAGCCCGGAGGGACTAGCGGAGACCTACGAGCAGTACTTC | CASSPEGLAETYEQYF
many | TRBJ2-7 | TRBV5-5 | . | TGTGCCAGCAGCATGACAGTCACCGGGGGTACCTACGAGCAGTACTTC | CASSMTVTGGTYEQYF
once | TRBJ1-1 | TRBV19 | . | TGTGCCAGTAGTTTTGGACCTCCGAAAGGTATGAACACTGAAGCTTTCTTT | CASSFGPPKGMNTEAFF
many | TRBJ2-1 | TRBV28 | TRBD2 | TGTGCCAGCAGTTCTAGCGGGAGAGGATACAATGAGCAGTTCTTC | CASSSSGRGYNEQFF
. | TRBJ1-4 | TRBV5-1 | . | TGCGCCAGCAGCCCCCAGGGGACGTCGGCTAATGAAAAACTGTTTTTT | CASSPQGTSANEKLFF